This T cell receptor (beta chain) derives from a study of PD-1 blockade in classical Hodgkin lymphoma. The germline gives CDR1 SGHVS, CDR2 FQNEAQ. CDR3 length: 15 residues. V was clipped by 3 bases and J by 7 bases; unmatched bases: 7. Stated time point: cycle 4 day 1 (C4D1), after about 6 weeks of nivolumab. After autologous stem cell transplantation all patients relapsed, and prior brentuximab vedotin exposure differed between cohorts. This clone was counted only a few times. As yet, its antigen is unknown. Profiled with immunoSEQ multiplex PCR; TCRdb holds only in-frame clones, not every one. This table has some 16,000 clones, around four fifths appearing once. Study results and caveats: Compared with baseline, CD4+ but not CD8+ TCR diversity had risen significantly by C4D1.

Sequences were derived from peripheral blood mononuclear cells (PBMCs), sampled before the fourth cycle of nivolumab. This TCR derives from a human donor with classical Hodgkin lymphoma. This chain connects TRBV7-8 to TRBJ1-5; 9 positions match TRBD1. The chain's CDR3 is CASSFLDRGGQPQHF. Here the CDR3 DNA reads TGTGCCAGCAGCTTCCTTGACAGGGGGGGACAGCCCCAGCATTTT.